Given below is one T cell receptor (beta chain) in context. The antigen remains unidentified. The sample comes from a study of T-cell memory formation after mild COVID-19. The overall study: The study found TCR clusters largely donor specific.

TCRdb itself ran the 5' RACE reads through MiXCR, one entry per CDR3 protein. The table includes roughly 510,000 distinct CDR3 sequences, roughly 17% detected once. Losses at the gene ends were 1 base for V and 0 bases for J; bases not matched to a gene: 3. The CDR3 is 17 residues long. CDR1 is SEHNR and CDR2 is FQNEAQ in the germline V gene (reference sequence). Study observations and caveats: The pre-infection memory compartment contained some responding clones, suggesting cross-reactive memory joined. CD4+ clones that contracted lay mainly in CM and EM; CD8+ ones lay in EMRA.

The sample consisted of PBMCs or a T cell subset sorted from them (not recorded which). This receptor was obtained from an adult woman who had mild COVID-19 (a few samples of this study predate the infection). Cell type and time point are not known. The V call is TRBV7-9, the J call TRBJ2-5; TRBD2 matches 12 bases. The CDR3 nucleotides are TGTGCCAGCAGCTTAGGCGGACTAGCGGGACACCAAGAGACCCAGTACTTC. Translation gives CASSLGGLAGHQETQYF.